Listed below are T cell receptor beta chains from one sample, sequenced in a study of siplizumab effects on memory and regulatory T cells. Libraries were prepared by immunoSEQ multiplex PCR; TCRdb keeps only in-frame clonotypes and omits some of them. The table shows some 120,000 clones, with 94% occurring only once. The sequencing input was non-Treg CD4+ T cells sorted from blood. These receptors came from a human donor in good health. Both conserved end residues are part of each CDR3. D genes are given only for firm matches. Only some rows state a clone size, as once, few, many or a class for expanded clones.

d_gene: .
j_gene: TRBJ1-2
abundance: .
v_gene: TRBV5-4
CDR3aa: CASSADSGYGYTF
CDR3nt: TGTGCCAGCAGCGCCGACAGCGGATATGGCTACACCTTC

d_gene: .
j_gene: TRBJ1-2
abundance: once
v_gene: TRBV5-1
CDR3aa: CASSPWTVEGYTF
CDR3nt: TGCGCCAGCAGCCCCTGGACAGTGGAAGGATACACCTTC

d_gene: TRBD1
j_gene: TRBJ1-4
abundance: .
v_gene: TRBV5-4
CDR3aa: CASSPTGGSEKLFF
CDR3nt: TGTGCCAGCAGCCCGACAGGGGGCAGTGAAAAACTGTTTTTT

d_gene: TRBD1
j_gene: TRBJ2-7
abundance: .
v_gene: TRBV9
CDR3aa: CASSGQGTSQYF
CDR3nt: TGTGCCAGCAGCGGACAGGGCACCAGCCAGTACTTC

d_gene: TRBD2
j_gene: TRBJ2-7
abundance: .
v_gene: TRBV4-1
CDR3aa: CASSPPRGDWAYEQYF
CDR3nt: TGCGCCAGCAGCCCCCCACGGGGGGACTGGGCCTACGAGCAGTACTTC

d_gene: .
j_gene: TRBJ1-1
abundance: .
v_gene: TRBV30
CDR3aa: CAWTRWTEAFF
CDR3nt: TGTGCCTGGACCAGATGGACTGAAGCTTTCTTT

d_gene: .
j_gene: TRBJ1-1
abundance: few
v_gene: TRBV18
CDR3aa: CASSPPGRNTEAFF
CDR3nt: TGTGCCAGCTCACCACCGGGACGGAACACTGAAGCTTTCTTT

d_gene: TRBD2
j_gene: TRBJ2-3
abundance: .
v_gene: TRBV2
CDR3aa: CASSELAGGPWGTDTQYF
CDR3nt: TGTGCCAGCAGCGAACTAGCGGGGGGGCCTTGGGGCACAGATACGCAGTATTTT

d_gene: .
j_gene: TRBJ2-1
abundance: .
v_gene: TRBV5-1
CDR3aa: CASSLGASEYNEQFF
CDR3nt: TGCGCCAGCAGCCTGGGGGCTAGCGAGTACAATGAGCAGTTCTTC

d_gene: .
j_gene: TRBJ2-2
abundance: .
v_gene: TRBV7-7
CDR3aa: CASSNDPGELFF
CDR3nt: TGTGCCAGCAGCAACGACCCCGGGGAGCTGTTTTTT

d_gene: TRBD1
j_gene: TRBJ1-3
abundance: .
v_gene: TRBV4-1
CDR3aa: CASSQRTGVPIYF
CDR3nt: TGCGCCAGCAGCCAGAGGACAGGGGTCCCCATATATTTT

d_gene: TRBD1
j_gene: TRBJ1-2
abundance: .
v_gene: TRBV6-6
CDR3aa: CASSRGQDYGYTF
CDR3nt: TGTGCCAGCAGCCGGGGACAGGACTATGGCTACACCTTC

d_gene: .
j_gene: TRBJ2-1
abundance: .
v_gene: TRBV5-1
CDR3aa: CASSPTVDNEQFF
CDR3nt: TGCGCCAGCAGCCCTACAGTAGACAATGAGCAGTTCTTC

d_gene: TRBD1
j_gene: TRBJ2-3
abundance: few
v_gene: TRBV30
CDR3aa: CAWSAYRGYTQYF
CDR3nt: TGTGCCTGGAGTGCCTACAGGGGCTATACGCAGTATTTT

d_gene: TRBD2
j_gene: TRBJ2-3
abundance: .
v_gene: TRBV9
CDR3aa: CASSVGTSATTDTQYF
CDR3nt: TGTGCCAGCAGCGTGGGGACTAGCGCTACCACAGATACGCAGTATTTT

d_gene: TRBD1
j_gene: TRBJ1-2
abundance: .
v_gene: TRBV6-5
CDR3aa: CATTGGNYGYTF
CDR3nt: TGTGCCACCACAGGGGGAAACTATGGCTACACCTTC

d_gene: .
j_gene: TRBJ2-3
abundance: once
v_gene: TRBV6-1
CDR3aa: CASSETGRNTDTQYF
CDR3nt: TGTGCCAGCAGTGAAACGGGTAGAAACACAGATACGCAGTATTTT

d_gene: TRBD1
j_gene: TRBJ1-5
abundance: .
v_gene: TRBV6-5
CDR3aa: CASRDRVSQPQHF
CDR3nt: TGTGCCAGCAGGGACAGGGTGAGTCAGCCCCAGCATTTT

d_gene: TRBD1
j_gene: TRBJ1-2
abundance: .
v_gene: TRBV7-9
CDR3aa: CASSNLIRDSSNYGYTF
CDR3nt: TGTGCCAGCAGCAATCTTATACGGGACAGTTCTAACTATGGCTACACCTTC

d_gene: .
j_gene: TRBJ1-1
abundance: .
v_gene: TRBV7-8
CDR3aa: CASSYRVATEAFF
CDR3nt: TGTGCCAGCAGCTACAGGGTTGCGACTGAAGCTTTCTTT

d_gene: .
j_gene: TRBJ1-4
abundance: once
v_gene: TRBV2
CDR3aa: CASRGAGEKLFF
CDR3nt: TGTGCCAGCAGGGGGGCGGGAGAAAAACTGTTTTTT

d_gene: TRBD1
j_gene: TRBJ2-3
abundance: .
v_gene: TRBV5-5
CDR3aa: CASRPGQGADTQYF
CDR3nt: TGTGCCAGCAGGCCGGGACAGGGGGCGGATACGCAGTATTTT

d_gene: .
j_gene: TRBJ1-5
abundance: .
v_gene: TRBV7-9
CDR3aa: CASSLESINPNQPQHF
CDR3nt: TGTGCCAGCAGCTTAGAGTCGATAAACCCCAATCAGCCCCAGCATTTT

d_gene: .
j_gene: TRBJ2-2
abundance: .
v_gene: TRBV6-5
CDR3aa: CASSYVNTGELFF
CDR3nt: TGTGCCAGCAGTTACGTAAACACCGGGGAGCTGTTTTTT

d_gene: .
j_gene: TRBJ2-1
abundance: .
v_gene: TRBV29-1
CDR3aa: CSVERGRGYEQFF
CDR3nt: TGCAGCGTTGAAAGGGGAAGGGGTTATGAGCAGTTCTTC

d_gene: TRBD1
j_gene: TRBJ2-7
abundance: .
v_gene: TRBV4-2
CDR3aa: CASSQGQGGLYEQYF
CDR3nt: TGTGCCAGCAGCCAAGGACAGGGGGGTCTATACGAGCAGTACTTC

d_gene: .
j_gene: TRBJ1-2
abundance: once
v_gene: TRBV10-3
CDR3aa: CAISGGTGLGYGYTF
CDR3nt: TGTGCCATCAGTGGGGGCACGGGGCTAGGCTATGGCTACACCTTC

d_gene: .
j_gene: TRBJ1-5
abundance: .
v_gene: TRBV19
CDR3aa: CASSPVFTGNQPQHF
CDR3nt: TGTGCCAGTAGTCCCGTCTTTACGGGCAATCAGCCCCAGCATTTT

d_gene: .
j_gene: TRBJ2-5
abundance: .
v_gene: TRBV7-9
CDR3aa: CASSGGEGETQYF
CDR3nt: TGTGCCAGCAGTGGGGGCGAGGGAGAGACCCAGTACTTC

d_gene: TRBD2
j_gene: TRBJ2-1
abundance: .
v_gene: TRBV27
CDR3aa: CASRLAIDNEQFF
CDR3nt: TGTGCCAGCAGACTAGCGATAGACAATGAGCAGTTCTTC

d_gene: TRBD1
j_gene: TRBJ1-6
abundance: .
v_gene: TRBV7-8
CDR3aa: CASSHRTGSSYNSPLHF
CDR3nt: TGTGCCAGCAGCCATCGGACAGGCAGCTCCTATAATTCACCCCTCCACTTT

d_gene: TRBD1
j_gene: TRBJ2-2
abundance: few
v_gene: TRBV19
CDR3aa: CASTSTDRATGELFF
CDR3nt: TGTGCCAGTACCTCAACAGACAGGGCCACCGGGGAGCTGTTTTTT

d_gene: .
j_gene: TRBJ1-3
abundance: .
v_gene: TRBV6-6
CDR3aa: CASSYKVSGNTIYF
CDR3nt: TGTGCCAGCAGTTACAAGGTCTCTGGAAACACCATATATTTT

d_gene: TRBD2
j_gene: TRBJ2-7
abundance: .
v_gene: TRBV6-5
CDR3aa: CASSYSSAGEGYEQYF
CDR3nt: TGTGCCAGCAGTTACTCATCAGCGGGGGAAGGCTACGAGCAGTACTTC

d_gene: .
j_gene: TRBJ2-3
abundance: .
v_gene: TRBV19
CDR3aa: CASSMGSATDTQYF
CDR3nt: TGTGCCAGTAGTATGGGCTCCGCCACAGATACGCAGTATTTT

d_gene: TRBD1
j_gene: TRBJ2-1
abundance: .
v_gene: TRBV5-5
CDR3aa: CASSLGDRGATGNEQFF
CDR3nt: TGTGCCAGCAGCTTGGGGGACAGGGGCGCAACTGGCAATGAGCAGTTCTTC

d_gene: .
j_gene: TRBJ2-7
abundance: .
v_gene: TRBV7-9
CDR3aa: CASSLLNEQYF
CDR3nt: TGTGCCAGCAGCTTATTAAACGAGCAGTACTTC

d_gene: TRBD1
j_gene: TRBJ1-4
abundance: .
v_gene: TRBV11-2
CDR3aa: CASSLDLQGGSALEKLFF
CDR3nt: TGTGCCAGCAGCTTAGATCTACAGGGGGGTTCGGCCCTTGAAAAACTGTTTTTT

d_gene: TRBD1
j_gene: TRBJ1-5
abundance: .
v_gene: TRBV6-1
CDR3aa: CASSDTGGGQPQHF
CDR3nt: TGTGCCAGCAGCGACACAGGGGGCGGGCAGCCCCAGCATTTT

d_gene: .
j_gene: TRBJ2-5
abundance: .
v_gene: TRBV7-2
CDR3aa: CASSSQGVGTQYF
CDR3nt: TGTGCCAGCAGCTCACAGGGAGTAGGGACCCAGTACTTC

d_gene: .
j_gene: TRBJ1-5
abundance: .
v_gene: TRBV6-5
CDR3aa: CASSTSGLKPQHF
CDR3nt: TGTGCCAGCTCCACCAGCGGGTTGAAGCCCCAGCATTTT

d_gene: TRBD1
j_gene: TRBJ2-1
abundance: .
v_gene: TRBV5-1
CDR3aa: CASSLLQGAWDEQFF
CDR3nt: TGCGCCAGCAGCTTGCTACAGGGGGCTTGGGATGAGCAGTTCTTC

d_gene: TRBD2
j_gene: TRBJ2-3
abundance: .
v_gene: TRBV5-1
CDR3aa: CASSGRLAGGAQNTDTQYF
CDR3nt: TGCGCCAGCAGCGGAAGACTAGCGGGGGGTGCTCAAAACACAGATACGCAGTATTTT

d_gene: TRBD2
j_gene: TRBJ2-1
abundance: .
v_gene: TRBV12-5
CDR3aa: CASGLEPGTSGGDGFF
CDR3nt: TGTGCTAGTGGTTTGGAACCCGGGACTAGCGGGGGAGATGGGTTCTTC

d_gene: .
j_gene: TRBJ1-1
abundance: few
v_gene: TRBV30
CDR3aa: CAWMIPTGNMNTEAFF
CDR3nt: TGTGCCTGGATGATCCCCACGGGAAACATGAACACTGAAGCTTTCTTT

d_gene: .
j_gene: TRBJ2-5
abundance: .
v_gene: TRBV6-5
CDR3aa: CASSYSGGLETQYF
CDR3nt: TGTGCCAGCAGTTACTCGGGAGGTTTAGAGACCCAGTACTTC

d_gene: .
j_gene: TRBJ1-4
abundance: .
v_gene: TRBV30
CDR3aa: CAWSASGLPSEKLFF
CDR3nt: TGTGCCTGGAGTGCTTCGGGCCTCCCGAGTGAAAAACTGTTTTTT

d_gene: .
j_gene: TRBJ2-3
abundance: .
v_gene: TRBV5-4
CDR3aa: CASSLGYSTDTQYF
CDR3nt: TGTGCCAGCAGCTTAGGATATAGCACAGATACGCAGTATTTT

d_gene: .
j_gene: TRBJ1-3
abundance: .
v_gene: TRBV6-5
CDR3aa: CASSTGDSGNTIYF
CDR3nt: TGTGCCAGCAGTACCGGGGACTCTGGAAACACCATATATTTT

d_gene: .
j_gene: TRBJ2-1
abundance: .
v_gene: TRBV5-1
CDR3aa: CASSFGDEQFF
CDR3nt: TGCGCCAGCAGCTTTGGGGATGAGCAGTTCTTC

d_gene: TRBD2
j_gene: TRBJ2-5
abundance: .
v_gene: TRBV19
CDR3aa: CASSIGTSGSGETQYF
CDR3nt: TGTGCCAGTAGTATTGGGACTAGCGGGAGTGGAGAGACCCAGTACTTC

d_gene: TRBD2
j_gene: TRBJ2-2
abundance: .
v_gene: TRBV27
CDR3aa: CASSTFSGGPPGELFF
CDR3nt: TGTGCCAGCAGTACCTTTAGCGGGGGGCCCCCCGGGGAGCTGTTTTTT

d_gene: .
j_gene: TRBJ2-1
abundance: .
v_gene: TRBV6-6
CDR3aa: CASSSRTVNEQFF
CDR3nt: TGTGCCAGCAGTTCAAGGACAGTCAATGAGCAGTTCTTC

d_gene: .
j_gene: TRBJ2-1
abundance: .
v_gene: TRBV7-9
CDR3aa: CASSLVAYNEQFF
CDR3nt: TGTGCCAGCAGCTTAGTGGCTTACAATGAGCAGTTCTTC

d_gene: TRBD2
j_gene: TRBJ2-7
abundance: .
v_gene: TRBV5-5
CDR3aa: CASSLTGGSSYEQYF
CDR3nt: TGTGCCAGCAGCTTGACGGGGGGTTCCTCCTACGAGCAGTACTTC

d_gene: TRBD1
j_gene: TRBJ2-7
abundance: .
v_gene: TRBV7-9
CDR3aa: CASSSNRGGNYEQYF
CDR3nt: TGTGCCAGCAGCTCCAACAGGGGCGGTAACTACGAGCAGTACTTC

d_gene: TRBD2
j_gene: TRBJ2-7
abundance: .
v_gene: TRBV29-1
CDR3aa: CSARTSGDYEQYF
CDR3nt: TGCAGCGCTAGGACTAGCGGAGACTACGAGCAGTACTTC

d_gene: .
j_gene: TRBJ2-6
abundance: once
v_gene: TRBV7-8
CDR3aa: CASSLSLAPGANVLTF
CDR3nt: TGTGCCAGCAGCTTGTCACTAGCTCCTGGGGCCAACGTCCTGACTTTC

d_gene: .
j_gene: TRBJ1-5
abundance: .
v_gene: TRBV6-6
CDR3aa: CASTQRGDYQPQHF
CDR3nt: TGTGCCAGCACTCAACGTGGGGATTATCAGCCCCAGCATTTT

d_gene: TRBD1
j_gene: TRBJ2-5
abundance: .
v_gene: TRBV7-9
CDR3aa: CASSSGTGDETQYF
CDR3nt: TGTGCCAGCAGCTCCGGGACAGGGGACGAGACCCAGTACTTC